This entry lists 3 T cell receptor beta chains sequenced from one sample in a study of response to subunit inactivated influenza vaccine. TCRdb re-derived calls from the RT-PCR reads in MiXCR, one entry per CDR3 protein. This table holds 500,000 to 550,000 distinct CDR3 sequences, 7.2% found once. The sample in question was PBMCs from blood, obtained roughly 24 months after vaccination. All receptors come from a man aged 50 to 69 who received an inactivated influenza vaccine.

V usage is TRBV5-1 and J usage is TRBJ2-3; D not certain. Germline V gives CDR1 SGHRS, CDR2 YFSETQ. The length of the CDR3 is 13 residues. V dropped 4 bases and J dropped 4 bases, with 10 bases sitting between them. CDR3 in DNA: TGCGCCAGCAGCCCTGGCTCATCAGATACGCAGTATTTT. Translated, it gives CASSPGSSDTQYF.

For the CDR3, the DNA is TGCGCCAGCAGCCAAGAAGCCGTTTCGAACACTGAAGCTTTCTTT. Translating it yields CASSQEAVSNTEAFF. The chain couples TRBV4-1 to TRBJ1-1; D ambiguous. The CDR3 consists of 15 residues. Trimming took off 0 bases at V and 1 base at J, with 9 bases between the two ends. Germline V gene sequence: CDR1 MGHRA, CDR2 YSYEKL.

This clonotype occurred a few times. The chain has TRBV6-1 and TRBJ2-4, with TRBD1 as a possible D gene (6 bases). This CDR3 region has 16 residues. The germline V and J ends were trimmed by 5 bases and 3 bases, with 17 bases remaining between them. In germline, CDR1 is MNHNS, CDR2 SASEGT. The CDR3 loop reads CASSRQQGPYKNIQYF. The CDR3 bases are TGTGCCAGCAGTAGACAACAGGGCCCCTACAAAAACATTCAGTACTTC.